These 10 T cell receptor beta chains were all obtained from the same sample, sequenced in a study of Ad26.COV2.S vaccination and SARS-CoV-2 variants. Treatment noted: around 19 received Ad26.COV2.S at low or high dose, single or two shots; about 5 received placebo; per-sample allocation not given. The samples date from day 63 after the first vaccine or placebo injection. The protocol was immunoSEQ multiplex PCR, while the TCRdb copy is restricted to in-frame clones and leaves out a portion. The table lists 330,000 or so clones, roughly 90% of them singletons. Sequenced here: peripheral blood, sampled in a trial of Ad26.COV2.S vaccine versus placebo. These receptors originate from a person aged 18-65 years who received the Ad26.COV2.S COVID-19 vaccine or a placebo.

The V and J genes are TRBV12-3 or TRBV12-4 and TRBJ2-7, with D unclear. The V end lost 5 bases, the J end lost 2 bases, and 10 bases lay between the germline ends. The CDR3 consists of 13 residues. The CDR3 here is CASSLTVTYEQYV. CDR3 bases: TGTGCCAGCAGTCTAACAGTGACCTACGAGCAGTACGTC.

V gene TRBV7-2 combines with J gene TRBJ1-1; 7 positions agree with TRBD1. The ends lost 5 bases at V and 4 bases at J; junction bases unmatched: 10. CDR3 length: 15 residues. Germline CDR1 SGHTA, CDR2 FQGNSA. As DNA, the CDR3 is TGTGCCAGCAGCCCCCAGGGGGGGCGCGGCACTGAAGCTTTCTTT. Residues: CASSPQGGRGTEAFF.

The chain uses TRBV9 and TRBJ2-3; 10 bases are shared with TRBD2. In germline, CDR1 is SGDLS, CDR2 YYNGEE. V lost 3 bases and J lost 4; bases outside the gene matches: 5. The CDR3 has 15 residues. CDR3 in DNA: TGTGCCAGCAGCGCTAGCGGGAGTGTCGCAGATACGCAGTATTTT. It codes for CASSASGSVADTQYF.

The genes are TRBV6-4 and TRBJ1-6; no reliable D call. V was trimmed by 10 bases and J by 9 bases, leaving 16 bases between them. The CDR3 extends over 13 amino acids. Germline CDR1 MRHNA, CDR2 SNTAGT. The CDR3 DNA reads TGTGCCACCGGGAGGGCGGAAGGTTCACCCCTCCACTTT. This encodes CATGRAEGSPLHF.

The chain carries TRBV7-8 and TRBJ2-2; D perhaps matches TRBD1 (7 bases). The CDR3 has 15 residues. Germline CDR1 and CDR2: SGHVS and FQNEAQ. V dropped 5 bases and J dropped 1 base, with 11 bases sitting between them. The CDR3 nucleotides are TGTGCCAGCAGCCGCGGGACAGAGAACACCGGGGAGCTGTTTTTT. It codes for CASSRGTENTGELFF.

The J gene is TRBJ1-1, the V gene TRBV7-2; the match to TRBD1 covers 8 bases. V lost 5 bases and J lost 3; bases outside the gene matches: 8. The V gene's germline CDR1 is SGHTA and CDR2 FQGNSA. This CDR3 has 15 amino acids. The CDR3 reads CASSLSYRGDTEAFF. The CDR3, as DNA: TGTGCCAGCAGCCTCTCATACAGGGGGGACACTGAAGCTTTCTTT.

The rearrangement links TRBV18 to TRBJ1-6; TRBD1 aligns across 12 bases. This CDR3 has 17 residues. Germline V gene lookup returns CDR1 KGHSH and CDR2 LQKENI. J was trimmed by 6 bases and V by 6 bases; bases with no gene match: 9. CDR3: CASSGTGGKVGNSPLHF. CDR3 sequence (DNA): TGTGCCAGCTCGGGGACAGGGGGCAAAGTCGGTAATTCACCCCTCCACTTT.

The gene calls are TRBV18 and TRBJ1-4; 7 positions agree with TRBD1. The CDR3 is made up of 16 amino acids. V lost 2 bases, J lost 7 bases, and 10 bases stayed unmatched. Germline V gene lookup returns CDR1 KGHSH and CDR2 LQKENI. CDR3 in DNA: TGTGCCAGCTCACCATCAGGACAGGCTTTAACTGAAAAACTGTTTTTT. It codes for CASSPSGQALTEKLFF.

Here the CDR3 DNA reads TGTGCCTGGAGTGTGGACAGGGTTTTCTATGGCTACACCTTC. Translated: CAWSVDRVFYGYTF. V gene TRBV30 combines with J gene TRBJ1-2; 8 bases line up with TRBD1. The J segment lost 4 bases and the V segment lost 0 bases, leaving 4 bases of the junction unmatched. This CDR3 is built from 14 residues. The V gene's germline CDR1 is GTSNPN and CDR2 SVGIG (reference sequence).

This chain links TRBV7-8 with TRBJ2-3; D not certain. Germline values: CDR1 SGHVS, CDR2 FQNEAQ. The V end was cut by 1 base, the J end by 8 bases, with 7 bases between. The CDR3 contains 12 residues. The CDR3 region is CASSLGEGTQYF. The DNA for the CDR3 is TGTGCCAGCAGCTTAGGGGAAGGTACGCAGTATTTT. Looking up the rest from reference TRBV7-8 and TRBJ2-3 gives the full variable domain: GAGVSQSPRYKVAKRGQDVALRCDPISGHVSLFWYQQALGQGPEFLTYFQNEAQLDKSGLPSDRFFAERPEGSVSTLKIQRTQQEDSAVYLCASSLGEGTQYFGPGTRLTVL.